The T cell receptor (beta chain) described here comes from a study of identical twins. Concerning this clonotype: Its target is not known. A much larger clone sits a single nucleotide away, making a read error possible. The CDR3 end shows no conserved phenylalanine or tryptophan, and so a read error is likely.

Every one of the donors was a healthy Caucasian. General study points: High-abundance cord blood beta clonotypes had fewer insertions; memory repertoires showed none.

Template switching, a step in the protocol, added a universal primer site, and cDNA carried unique molecular identifiers. TCRdb redid the calling of the 5' RACE reads with MiXCR, one entry per CDR3 protein. The sample consists of approximately 300,000 distinct CDR3 sequences, roughly 10% of them appearing once. Trimming removed 0 bases at V and 2 bases at J, with 11 bases between. The CDR3 sequence is 15 residues long. Germline CDR1 and CDR2: LGHNA and YNFKEQ. These data are also associated with another study on yellow fever vaccine responses in identical twins.

This receptor was obtained from a woman aged 18-29 years in good health. The chain links TRBV4-2 to TRBJ2-7, with D unresolved. The sample comprised CD8+ T cells sorted from blood. The CDR3: CASSQESHGAYEQYS. Here the CDR3 DNA reads TGTGCCAGCAGCCAAGAATCTCACGGAGCCTACGAGCAGTACTCC.